One and the same sample provided the 2 T cell receptor beta chains below, sequenced in a study of T cells in Graves' hyperthyroidism and ophthalmopathy (dated 2019 in TCRdb). The library was generated by multiplex PCR. Sequencing used an Illumina HiSeq 2000. The TCR beta CDR3 regions were amplified from the RNA transcripts. The first round of RT-PCR for the TCR CDR3 was performed with the HTBI primer set and the Qiagen OneStep RT-PCR kit. The public reads were reprocessed in TCRdb via fastp at Q25 and MiXCR, keeping in-frame beta chains. Every CDR3 protein is listed once, alongside the most common genes and DNA of its rows. The sample table contains around 190,000 distinct CDR3 sequences; only one count was recorded for 15% to 20% of them. Of the sample, 25% to 30% falls within the top ten clones. The sample comprised blood. Receptors were obtained from a woman aged 45-65 years with Graves' hyperthyroidism.

This clonotype occurred many times. This chain joins TRBV7-2 and TRBJ1-1, with 7 bases aligning to TRBD1. From germline, CDR1 is SGHTA and CDR2 FQGNSA. V dropped 7 bases and J dropped 7; count of bases not matched to a gene: 9. The CDR3 loop spans 13 amino acids. The chain's CDR3 is CASTPTGVGEAFF. DNA of the CDR3: TGTGCCAGCACCCCCACAGGGGTAGGTGAAGCTTTCTTT.

This clonotype was observed at least ten times. The V gene is TRBV9, the J gene TRBJ1-4; tentative D call: TRBD1 (5 bases). V lost 1 base and J 5 bases, leaving 12 bases between the germline ends. The germline V gene encodes CDR1 SGDLS and CDR2 YYNGEE. This CDR3 comprises 15 residues. The chain's CDR3 is CASSVYGHVNEKLFF. DNA for the CDR3: TGTGCCAGCAGCGTATACGGACACGTAAATGAAAAACTGTTTTTT.